Listed below are T cell receptor beta chains from one sample, sequenced in a study of OX40 agonist ivuxolimab in advanced cancers. TCRdb keeps only in-frame clones here, not all; method: immunoSEQ multiplex PCR. The sample has about 62,000 clones, about 85% seen once. The sample was CD4+ or CD8+ T cells sorted from blood, taken in a trial of the OX40 agonist ivuxolimab. The receptors were sampled from an adult with an advanced solid tumor such as melanoma, head and neck, liver or kidney cancer. The CDR3 runs from the conserved cysteine through the conserved F or W. The D gene is left open where the match is weak. Rows give clone size only sometimes, using once, few, many, or a class for an expanded clone.

v_call: TRBV6-6; clone_size: -; d_call: TRBD1; j_call: TRBJ1-2; cdr3_aa: CASSSIDRGGNYGYTF; cdr3_nt: TGTGCCAGCAGTTCCATTGACAGGGGAGGTAACTATGGCTACACCTTC
v_call: TRBV19; clone_size: -; d_call: TRBD2; j_call: TRBJ2-3; cdr3_aa: CASGSGRAIFTDTQYF; cdr3_nt: TGTGCCAGTGGCAGCGGGAGGGCGATTTTCACAGATACGCAGTATTTT
v_call: TRBV5-1; clone_size: -; d_call: TRBD2; j_call: TRBJ2-5; cdr3_aa: CASSLGVAGAETQYF; cdr3_nt: TGCGCCAGCAGCTTGGGGGTAGCGGGAGCAGAGACCCAGTACTTC
v_call: TRBV18; clone_size: -; d_call: TRBD1; j_call: TRBJ2-2; cdr3_aa: CASSPRTGYTGELFF; cdr3_nt: TGTGCCAGCTCCCCTCGGACAGGGTACACCGGGGAGCTGTTTTTT
v_call: TRBV5-1; clone_size: -; d_call: TRBD2; j_call: TRBJ2-7; cdr3_aa: CASSLDSGGLYEQYF; cdr3_nt: TGCGCCAGCAGCTTGGATAGCGGGGGACTCTACGAGCAGTACTTC
v_call: TRBV6-5; clone_size: -; d_call: -; j_call: TRBJ2-7; cdr3_aa: CASSPRMGAAYEQYF; cdr3_nt: TGTGCCAGCAGCCCCCGGATGGGGGCGGCCTACGAGCAGTACTTC
v_call: TRBV28; clone_size: -; d_call: -; j_call: TRBJ1-1; cdr3_aa: CASSLSQVNTEAFF; cdr3_nt: TGTGCCAGCAGTTTGTCACAGGTGAACACTGAAGCTTTCTTT
v_call: TRBV9; clone_size: -; d_call: -; j_call: TRBJ1-6; cdr3_aa: CASSAGGGSPLHF; cdr3_nt: TGTGCCAGCAGCGCGGGGGGGGGTTCACCCCTCCACTTT
v_call: TRBV18; clone_size: once; d_call: -; j_call: TRBJ2-5; cdr3_aa: CASSLQPRTQYF; cdr3_nt: TGTGCCAGCTCACTTCAGCCCAGGACCCAGTACTTC
v_call: TRBV7-9; clone_size: -; d_call: TRBD1; j_call: TRBJ2-2; cdr3_aa: CASRSGTGDTGELFF; cdr3_nt: TGTGCCAGCAGGTCCGGGACAGGGGACACCGGGGAGCTGTTTTTT
v_call: TRBV5-6; clone_size: -; d_call: -; j_call: TRBJ2-2; cdr3_aa: CASSLVGGSALTGELFF; cdr3_nt: TGTGCCAGCAGCTTGGTTGGGGGAAGCGCTTTAACCGGGGAGCTGTTTTTT
v_call: TRBV28; clone_size: -; d_call: -; j_call: TRBJ1-1; cdr3_aa: CASSLVLMVGTEAFF; cdr3_nt: TGTGCCAGCAGCCTAGTTTTGATGGTAGGGACTGAAGCTTTCTTT
v_call: TRBV19; clone_size: -; d_call: -; j_call: TRBJ1-5; cdr3_aa: CASSINRIRGNQPQHF; cdr3_nt: TGTGCCAGTAGTATAAACAGGATAAGGGGCAATCAGCCCCAGCATTTT
v_call: TRBV29-1; clone_size: -; d_call: TRBD1; j_call: TRBJ2-5; cdr3_aa: CSGRQGTETQYF; cdr3_nt: TGCAGCGGAAGACAGGGGACGGAGACCCAGTACTTC
v_call: TRBV11-2; clone_size: -; d_call: -; j_call: TRBJ2-7; cdr3_aa: CASTLGTSTYEQYF; cdr3_nt: TGTGCCAGCACCCTCGGGACGTCAACCTACGAGCAGTACTTC
v_call: TRBV6-5; clone_size: medium-sized; d_call: -; j_call: TRBJ2-7; cdr3_aa: CASSYSSTRGYEQYF; cdr3_nt: TGTGCCAGCAGTTACTCGAGTACGAGGGGATACGAGCAGTACTTC
v_call: TRBV18; clone_size: -; d_call: -; j_call: TRBJ2-5; cdr3_aa: CASSLGSGRETQYF; cdr3_nt: TGTGCCAGCTCACTGGGGTCCGGGCGGGAGACCCAGTACTTC
v_call: TRBV28; clone_size: -; d_call: -; j_call: TRBJ1-6; cdr3_aa: CASSLGAGPGSPLHF; cdr3_nt: TGTGCCAGCAGTTTAGGTGCAGGGCCCGGTTCACCCCTCCACTTT
v_call: TRBV15; clone_size: -; d_call: TRBD2; j_call: TRBJ2-7; cdr3_aa: CATSRDPGTSVGYEQYF; cdr3_nt: TGTGCCACCAGCAGAGATCCCGGGACTAGCGTTGGCTACGAGCAGTACTTC